This is a list of T cell receptor beta chains from one sample in a study of cytomegalovirus exposure and HLA in healthy donors. Profiling relied on immunoSEQ multiplex PCR, and the TCRdb table lists in-frame clones only, not all of them. The data contain approximately 79,000 clones, 78% of them singletons. Material for sequencing was PBMCs. The receptors originated from a male donor in good health and CMV-seropositive. CDR3s include the opening cysteine and the closing phenylalanine or tryptophan. The order of the fields is J gene, D gene, clone size, V gene, CDR3 protein, CDR3 DNA. D genes are given only for firm matches. Clone size appears in some rows only: once, few, many, or a class for an expanded clone.

TRBJ2-3	TRBD2	.	TRBV11-3	CASSRGTSGVPSTDTQYF	TGTGCCAGCAGCCGTGGGACTAGCGGGGTGCCTAGCACAGATACGCAGTATTTT
TRBJ1-4	.	few	TRBV6-5	CASRSGTPKLFF	TGTGCCAGCAGATCCGGGACACCAAAACTGTTTTTT
TRBJ2-5	.	.	TRBV6-4	CASRQPGQEETQYF	TGTGCCAGCAGACAACCGGGACAAGAGGAGACCCAGTACTTC
TRBJ1-2	.	.	TRBV5-4	CASSLELGGYGYTF	TGTGCCAGCAGCTTGGAGTTAGGGGGCTATGGCTACACCTTC
TRBJ2-1	TRBD1	few	TRBV5-6	CASSLGQGVEQFF	TGTGCCAGCAGCTTAGGACAGGGAGTGGAGCAGTTCTTC
TRBJ2-7	.	few	TRBV5-6	CASSLVRDSYEQYF	TGTGCCAGCAGCTTGGTGAGGGACTCCTACGAGCAGTACTTC
TRBJ2-7	TRBD2	.	TRBV29-1	CSAEATGRGLAEQYF	TGCAGCGCCGAAGCGACCGGGAGGGGCTTGGCCGAGCAGTACTTC
TRBJ2-1	.	.	TRBV6-4	CASSDFEAKQFF	TGTGCCAGCAGTGACTTCGAGGCAAAGCAGTTCTTC
TRBJ2-1	.	once	TRBV5-1	CASSLVRQSAANEQFF	TGCGCCAGCAGCTTGGTCAGACAGAGCGCAGCCAATGAGCAGTTCTTC
TRBJ1-4	.	.	TRBV6-5	CASSYSTGGKLFF	TGTGCCAGCAGTTACTCGACAGGCGGAAAACTGTTTTTT
TRBJ2-5	TRBD2	.	TRBV28	CASSPLTSGVPGTQYF	TGTGCCAGCAGTCCGCTGACTAGCGGGGTCCCAGGAACCCAGTACTTC
TRBJ1-3	.	.	TRBV5-1	CASSRGGSDGNTIYF	TGCGCCAGCAGCCGCGGGGGGTCAGACGGAAACACCATATATTTT
TRBJ1-1	.	.	TRBV6-5	CASSSGHNTEAFF	TGTGCCAGCAGTTCCGGACACAACACTGAAGCTTTCTTT
TRBJ2-7	.	.	TRBV27	CASSIQGREQYF	TGTGCCAGCAGTATACAGGGTCGCGAGCAGTACTTC
TRBJ1-5	.	few	TRBV4-1	CASSQETGQPQHF	TGCGCCAGCAGCCAAGAAACGGGTCAGCCCCAGCATTTT
TRBJ2-7	.	.	TRBV15	CATSRMTAPYEQYF	TGTGCCACCAGCAGGATGACAGCCCCCTACGAGCAGTACTTC
TRBJ1-4	TRBD1	few	TRBV4-2	CASSQKAGTGGEKLFF	TGTGCCAGCAGCCAAAAAGCGGGGACAGGGGGGGAAAAACTGTTTTTT
TRBJ2-7	.	.	TRBV4-3	CASSQDRGNLGEQYF	TGCGCCAGCAGCCAAGATCGCGGGAATCTGGGCGAGCAGTACTTC
TRBJ2-7	.	.	TRBV14	CASSHGHRANTYEQYF	TGTGCCAGCAGCCACGGCCACAGGGCCAACACCTACGAGCAGTACTTC
TRBJ1-2	.	.	TRBV28	CASSPRLKDLYGYTF	TGTGCCAGCAGCCCAAGACTGAAAGACCTCTATGGCTACACCTTC
TRBJ1-4	.	.	TRBV27	CASRSGGKLFF	TGTGCCAGCAGATCAGGTGGAAAACTGTTTTTT
TRBJ2-1	.	once	TRBV4-2	CASSQAAQRISYNEQFF	TGTGCCAGCAGCCAAGCTGCCCAGCGGATCTCCTACAATGAGCAGTTCTTC
TRBJ2-7	TRBD1	few	TRBV19	CATGQGANEQYF	TGTGCCACCGGACAGGGGGCGAATGAGCAGTACTTC
TRBJ1-3	TRBD1	.	TRBV29-1	CSVRSGTGVNTIYF	TGCAGCGTGCGTTCCGGGACAGGGGTAAACACCATATATTTT
TRBJ2-7	.	.	TRBV5-6	CASSLATGYEQYF	TGTGCCAGCAGCTTGGCCACAGGGTACGAGCAGTACTTC
TRBJ1-3	.	.	TRBV30	CAWSVRRGTPWGNTVYF	TGTGCCTGGAGTGTACGGCGGGGGACACCCTGGGGAAACACCGTATATTTT
TRBJ2-7	TRBD2	.	TRBV28	CASSPHSGGGYEQYF	TGTGCCAGCAGTCCCCATAGCGGGGGAGGCTACGAGCAGTACTTC
TRBJ2-3	TRBD2	few	TRBV7-9	CASSLANRLAGTTDTQYF	TGTGCCAGCAGCTTAGCGAATCGCCTAGCGGGAACCACAGATACGCAGTATTTT
TRBJ2-7	.	.	TRBV12-2	CASRLARIADYEQYF	TGTGCAAGTCGCTTAGCGCGGATAGCAGACTACGAGCAGTACTTC
TRBJ1-6	TRBD1	.	TRBV5-4	CASSPGGAGQGYSPLHF	TGTGCCAGCAGCCCGGGCGGGGCGGGACAGGGGTATTCACCCCTCCACTTT
TRBJ2-7	.	.	TRBV6-6	CASSYSNYEQYF	TGTGCCAGCAGTTACTCTAACTACGAGCAGTACTTC
TRBJ2-1	TRBD2	.	TRBV6-4	CASSDGRGGNNEQFF	TGTGCCAGCAGTGATGGGCGGGGGGGCAACAATGAGCAGTTCTTC
TRBJ2-1	.	.	TRBV19	CASSIRTFYNEQFF	TGTGCCAGTAGTATAAGGACATTCTACAATGAGCAGTTCTTC
TRBJ1-2	.	.	TRBV5-1	CASSLETVGYGYTF	TGCGCCAGCAGCTTGGAAACAGTCGGCTATGGCTACACCTTC